This note documents a single TCR beta chain sequence. The sample comes from a study of shared clonotypes between healthy human individuals. The protocol was immunoSEQ multiplex PCR, while the TCRdb copy is restricted to in-frame clones and leaves out a portion. The sample includes 2 million to 3 million clones, approximately 93% of them seen just once. The sample comprised naive CD4+ T cells from PBMCs. Subset described: CD45RA+ positively selected. The sequence was obtained from a man aged 18 to 30 in good health. Some clones in this sample may be carry-over from other donors' samples.

The CDR3, as DNA: TGTGCCAGCCTCAATACGTTTCGGGTGAATCAGACCCAGTACTTC. It translates to CASLNTFRVNQTQYF. The V and J genes are TRBV28 and TRBJ2-5; no definite D call. V dropped 8 bases and J dropped 6 bases, with 22 bases sitting between them. Per the germline V gene, CDR1 is MDHEN and CDR2 is SYDVKM. The CDR3 runs to 15 residues.